Listed below are T cell receptor beta chains from one sample, sequenced in a study of T-cell memory formation after mild COVID-19. TCRdb re-analysed the 5' RACE reads in MiXCR, keeping a single row per CDR3 protein. The repertoire holds under 250,000 distinct CDR3 sequences, with over 9% as singletons. Sequenced: PBMCs or a T cell subset sorted from them (not recorded which). These receptors were taken from a man between 18 and 35 years old who had mild COVID-19 (a few samples of this study predate the infection). Cell type and time point are not known. Both conserved end residues are part of each CDR3. Fields, in order: J gene, D gene, clone size, V gene, CDR3 protein, CDR3 DNA. The D gene is left open where the match is weak. A clone size is listed for some rows: how often the clone was seen (once, few, many), or a class if it is expanded.

TRBJ2-2 NA once TRBV7-2 CASRGRMNTGELFF TGTGCCAGCAGGGGACGGATGAACACCGGGGAGCTGTTTTTT
TRBJ2-7 NA few TRBV5-1 CASSSWRIDYEQYF TGCGCCAGCAGCTCGTGGCGGATTGACTACGAGCAGTACTTC
TRBJ1-2 NA few TRBV5-1 CASSVQGGHGYTF TGCGCCAGCAGCGTACAGGGAGGCCATGGCTACACCTTC
TRBJ1-4 NA few TRBV11-2 CASSPRGGPATNEKLFF TGTGCCAGCAGCCCGAGGGGCGGTCCTGCAACTAATGAAAAACTGTTTTTT
TRBJ2-3 NA few TRBV27 CASSLRHSTRPSTDTQYF TGTGCCAGCAGTTTACGGCATTCTACCAGGCCTAGCACAGATACGCAGTATTTT
TRBJ2-2 NA few TRBV7-9 CASSLSSSGLGGELFF TGTGCCAGCAGCTTGTCCTCTAGTGGGCTCGGCGGGGAGCTGTTTTTT
TRBJ1-6 NA few TRBV7-9 CASSLRGTTNSPLHF TGTGCCAGCAGCTTAAGGGGAACAACCAATTCACCCCTCCACTTT
TRBJ2-3 TRBD1 few TRBV3-1 CASSYLTGGADTQYF TGTGCCAGCAGCTACTTAACAGGGGGAGCAGATACGCAGTATTTT
TRBJ2-5 NA many TRBV19 CASSRGRGAQETQYF TGTGCCAGTAGTAGGGGCCGGGGGGCCCAAGAGACCCAGTACTTC
TRBJ2-3 NA few TRBV28 CASSATHRGGTQYF TGTGCCAGCAGTGCCACACACAGGGGAGGAACGCAGTATTTT
TRBJ2-5 NA few TRBV12-3/TRBV12-4 CASSPAGETQYF TGTGCCAGCAGCCCCGCTGGGGAGACCCAGTACTTC
TRBJ1-5 NA NA TRBV6-1 CASSEVGLSAQPQHF TGTGCCAGCAGTGAAGTAGGCTTATCGGCTCAGCCCCAGCATTTT
TRBJ2-3 TRBD2 few TRBV5-1 CASSDLARGLEMDTQYF TGCGCCAGCAGCGACCTGGCTAGGGGACTAGAGATGGATACGCAGTATTTT
TRBJ1-1 TRBD1 few TRBV9 CASSFRTGTEAFF TGTGCCAGCAGCTTCCGGACAGGCACTGAAGCTTTCTTT
TRBJ2-5 TRBD2 NA TRBV19 CASSTDHRGGLDETQYF TGTGCCAGTAGTACCGACCACCGGGGGGGCCTGGATGAGACCCAGTACTTC
TRBJ2-1 TRBD1 few TRBV27 CATKPAGTASNEQFF TGTGCCACTAAACCCGCCGGGACAGCCTCCAATGAGCAGTTCTTC
TRBJ1-1 NA many TRBV5-1 CASSQQGRFSEAFF TGCGCCAGCAGCCAACAGGGACGGTTTTCTGAAGCTTTCTTT
TRBJ1-1 TRBD1 few TRBV11-1 CASSSGQGSEAFF TGTGCCAGCAGTAGCGGACAGGGTTCTGAAGCTTTCTTT
TRBJ2-3 TRBD2 few TRBV6-2/TRBV6-3 CASSSSSGGALDF TGTGCCAGCTCCTCTTCCTCGGGGGGGGCGCTTGATTTT
TRBJ2-3 TRBD2 NA TRBV5-1 CASSLAASGWSTDTQYF TGCGCCAGCAGCTTGGCCGCTAGCGGGTGGAGCACAGATACGCAGTATTTT
TRBJ2-3 NA NA TRBV6-1 CASSELHLTTDTQYF TGTGCCAGCAGTGAGCTTCATCTTACCACAGATACGCAGTATTTT
TRBJ2-5 NA few TRBV24-1 CATSDPLQETQYF TGTGCCACCAGTGACCCACTCCAGGAGACCCAGTACTTC
TRBJ1-3 NA many TRBV29-1 CSVERGVSGNTIYF TGCAGCGTTGAGCGCGGGGTCTCTGGAAACACCATATATTTT
TRBJ1-2 NA NA TRBV20-1 CSAQRVSGLFSDYGYTF TGCAGTGCTCAGAGGGTATCGGGACTCTTTTCCGACTATGGCTACACCTTC
TRBJ1-4 NA few TRBV12-3/TRBV12-4 CASTQGPNTGKLFF TGTGCCAGCACCCAGGGGCCAAATACGGGGAAACTGTTTTTT
TRBJ2-1 TRBD2 few TRBV7-7 CASSLAPLAGGPHEQFF TGTGCTAGCAGCTTAGCCCCGCTAGCGGGGGGGCCTCATGAGCAGTTCTTC
TRBJ2-1 NA NA TRBV6-5 CASSYSSSGLQAEQFF TGTGCCAGCAGTTACTCTTCCTCAGGGTTACAGGCGGAGCAGTTCTTC